This entry concerns a single TCR beta chain. TCRdb keeps only in-frame clones here, not all; method: immunoSEQ multiplex PCR. The table has 120,000 to 150,000 clones, approximately 79% seen once. Germline lookup yields CDR1 MNHEY and CDR2 SVGAGI. This CDR3 spans 16 amino acids. V dropped 2 bases and J dropped 2 bases, with 13 bases sitting between them. The data originate from a study of blood T cell repertoires in COVID-19. Study-level background: From the United States, Italy and Spain came samples of acute and convalescent COVID-19.

The sequenced sample consisted of peripheral blood. J is TRBJ1-5 and V is TRBV6-5; tentatively, D is TRBD1 (5 bases). The sequence was collected from a man in his sixties with acute or convalescent COVID-19. CDR3 sequence: CASSYPRGEGNQPQHF. DNA of the CDR3: TGTGCCAGCAGTTACCCCCGGGGGGAGGGCAATCAGCCCCAGCATTTT.